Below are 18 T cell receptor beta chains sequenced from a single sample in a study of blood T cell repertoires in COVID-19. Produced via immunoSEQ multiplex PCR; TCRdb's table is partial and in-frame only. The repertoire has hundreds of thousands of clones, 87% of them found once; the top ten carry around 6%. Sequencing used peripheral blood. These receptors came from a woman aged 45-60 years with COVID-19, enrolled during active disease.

The CDR3 coding sequence is TGTGCCAGCAGTTTAGATTCCTCCGGGGAAGCTTTCTTT. This codes for CASSLDSSGEAFF. This sequence joins TRBV12-3 or TRBV12-4 and TRBJ1-1, with D unresolved. Trimming stripped 1 base from V and 8 bases from J, with 11 bases between. The CDR3 sequence is 13 residues long.

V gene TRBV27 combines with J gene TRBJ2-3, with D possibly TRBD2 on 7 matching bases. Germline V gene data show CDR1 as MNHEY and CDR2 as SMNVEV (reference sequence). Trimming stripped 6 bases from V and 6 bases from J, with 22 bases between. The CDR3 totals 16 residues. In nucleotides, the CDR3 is TGTGCCAGCAGAGCGGGACCCCTCAGGGGATTGGATACGCAGTATTTT. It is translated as CASRAGPLRGLDTQYF.

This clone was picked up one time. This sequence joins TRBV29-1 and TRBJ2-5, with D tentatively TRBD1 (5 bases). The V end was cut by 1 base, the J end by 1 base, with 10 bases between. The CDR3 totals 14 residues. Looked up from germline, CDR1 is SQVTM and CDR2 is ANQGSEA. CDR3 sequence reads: CSVEGSTVQETQYF. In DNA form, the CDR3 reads TGCAGCGTTGAAGGCTCGACAGTCCAAGAGACCCAGTACTTC.

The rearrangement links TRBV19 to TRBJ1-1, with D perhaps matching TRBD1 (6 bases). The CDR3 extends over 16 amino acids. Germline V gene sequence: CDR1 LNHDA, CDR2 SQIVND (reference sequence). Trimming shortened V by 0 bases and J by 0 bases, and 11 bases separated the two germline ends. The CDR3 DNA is TGTGCCAGTAGTATAGATTCGTCAGGGGTGAACACTGAAGCTTTCTTT. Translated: CASSIDSSGVNTEAFF.

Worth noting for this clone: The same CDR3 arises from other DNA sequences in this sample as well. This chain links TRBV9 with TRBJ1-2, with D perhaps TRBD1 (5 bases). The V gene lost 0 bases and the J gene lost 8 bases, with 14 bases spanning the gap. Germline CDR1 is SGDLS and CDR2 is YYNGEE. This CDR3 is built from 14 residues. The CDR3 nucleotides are TGTGCCAGCAGCGTAGAGGGGCAGGGTGGGGGCTACACCTTC. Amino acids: CASSVEGQGGGYTF. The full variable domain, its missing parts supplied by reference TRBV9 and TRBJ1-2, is DSGVTQTPKHLITATGQRVTLRCSPRSGDLSVYWYQQSLDQGLQFLIQYYNGEERAKGNILERFSAQQFPDLHSELNLSSLELGDSALYFCASSVEGQGGGYTFGSGTRLTVV.

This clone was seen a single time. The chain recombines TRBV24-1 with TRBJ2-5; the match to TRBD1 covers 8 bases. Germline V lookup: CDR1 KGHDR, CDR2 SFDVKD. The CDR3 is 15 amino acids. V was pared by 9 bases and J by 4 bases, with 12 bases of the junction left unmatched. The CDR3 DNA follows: TGTGCCACCGGAGGGCGACAGGGGAGGTCAGAGACCCAGTACTTC. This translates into CATGGRQGRSETQYF.

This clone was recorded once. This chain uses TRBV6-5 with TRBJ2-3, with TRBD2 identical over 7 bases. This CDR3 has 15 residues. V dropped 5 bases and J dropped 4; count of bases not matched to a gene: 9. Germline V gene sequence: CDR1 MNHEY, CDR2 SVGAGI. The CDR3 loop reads CASSRSGSGPDTQYF. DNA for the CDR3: TGTGCCAGCAGTCGTAGCGGTAGCGGGCCAGATACGCAGTATTTT.

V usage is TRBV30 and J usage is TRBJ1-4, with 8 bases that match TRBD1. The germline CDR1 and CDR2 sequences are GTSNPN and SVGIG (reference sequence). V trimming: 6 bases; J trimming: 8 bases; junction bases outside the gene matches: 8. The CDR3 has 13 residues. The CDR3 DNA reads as TGTGCCTGTGACAGGGGCCGTTGGGAAAAACTGTTTTTT. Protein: CACDRGRWEKLFF. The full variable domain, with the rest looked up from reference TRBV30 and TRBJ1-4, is SQTIHQWPATLVQPVGSPLSLECTVEGTSNPNLYWYRQAAGRGLQLLFYSVGIGQISSEVPQNLSASRPQDRQFILSSKKLLLSDSGFYLCACDRGRWEKLFFGSGTQLSVL.

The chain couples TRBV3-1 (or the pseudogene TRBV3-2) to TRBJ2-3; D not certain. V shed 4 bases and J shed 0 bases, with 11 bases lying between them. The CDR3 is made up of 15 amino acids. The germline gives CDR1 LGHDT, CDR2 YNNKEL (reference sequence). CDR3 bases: TGTGCCAGCAGCCCTGTCTTCCGGAGCACAGATACGCAGTATTTT. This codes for CASSPVFRSTDTQYF.

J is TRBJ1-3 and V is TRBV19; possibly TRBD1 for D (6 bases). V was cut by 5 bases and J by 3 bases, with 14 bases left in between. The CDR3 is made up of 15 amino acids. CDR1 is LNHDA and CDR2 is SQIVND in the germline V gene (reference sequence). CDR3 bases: TGTGCCAGTAGTGTTAGGACAGCAAGTGGAAACACCATATATTTT. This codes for CASSVRTASGNTIYF.

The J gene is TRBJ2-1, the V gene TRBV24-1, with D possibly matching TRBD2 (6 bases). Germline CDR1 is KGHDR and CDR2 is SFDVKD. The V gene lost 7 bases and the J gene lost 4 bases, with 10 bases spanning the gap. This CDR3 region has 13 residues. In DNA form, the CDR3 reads TGTGCCACCAGCCGCGCGGGGTACAATGAGCAGTTCTTC. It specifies CATSRAGYNEQFF.

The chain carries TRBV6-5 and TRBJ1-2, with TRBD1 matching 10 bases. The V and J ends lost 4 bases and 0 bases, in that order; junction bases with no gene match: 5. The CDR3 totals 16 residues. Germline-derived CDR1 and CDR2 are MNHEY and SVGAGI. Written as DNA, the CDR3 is TGTGCCAGCAGTTCCTCGGACAGGGGGGCTAACTATGGCTACACCTTC. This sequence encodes CASSSSDRGANYGYTF.

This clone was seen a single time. This CDR3 is CASSFRGSDQETQYF. CDR3 nucleotides: TGTGCCAGCAGCTTCCGGGGGAGTGACCAAGAGACCCAGTACTTC. The chain is built from TRBV7-2 and TRBJ2-5; D is perhaps TRBD2 (6 bases). V shed 3 bases and J shed 0 bases, with 11 bases lying between them. CDR3 length: 15 amino acids. Germline assignment: CDR1 SGHTA and CDR2 FQGNSA.

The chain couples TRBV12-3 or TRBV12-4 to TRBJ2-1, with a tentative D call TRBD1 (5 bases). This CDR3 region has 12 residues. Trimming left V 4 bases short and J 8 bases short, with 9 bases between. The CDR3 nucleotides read TGTGCCAGCAGTTCCAGGGCCCATGAGCAGTTCTTC. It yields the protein CASSSRAHEQFF.

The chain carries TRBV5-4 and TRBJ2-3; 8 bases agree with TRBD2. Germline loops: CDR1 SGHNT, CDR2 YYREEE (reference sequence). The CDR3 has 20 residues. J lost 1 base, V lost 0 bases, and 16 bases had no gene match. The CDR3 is CASSLVSAGGWRRGTDTQYF. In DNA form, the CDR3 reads TGTGCCAGCAGCTTGGTTTCCGCGGGAGGTTGGAGACGAGGCACAGATACGCAGTATTTT.

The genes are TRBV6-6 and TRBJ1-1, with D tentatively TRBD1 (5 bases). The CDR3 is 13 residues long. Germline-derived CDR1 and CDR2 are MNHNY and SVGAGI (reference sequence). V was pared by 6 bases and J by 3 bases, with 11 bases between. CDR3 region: CASRRREDTEAFF. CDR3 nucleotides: TGTGCCAGCAGGCGCAGGGAGGACACTGAAGCTTTCTTT.

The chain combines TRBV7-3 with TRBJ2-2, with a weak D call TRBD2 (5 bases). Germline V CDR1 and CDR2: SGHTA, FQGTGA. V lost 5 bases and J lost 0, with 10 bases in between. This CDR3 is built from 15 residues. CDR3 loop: CASSLTGANTGELFF. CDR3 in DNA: TGTGCCAGCAGCCTTACCGGGGCGAACACCGGGGAGCTGTTTTTT.

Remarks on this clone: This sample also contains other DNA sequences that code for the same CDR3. CDR3 in DNA: TGTGCCAGCAGCCCAGGCTACGAGCAGTACTTC. It encodes CASSPGYEQYF. The V gene is TRBV7-2, the J gene TRBJ2-7, with D uncertain. The germline CDR1 and CDR2 sequences are SGHTA and FQGNSA. The germline V and J ends were trimmed by 5 bases and 3 bases, with 5 bases remaining between them. CDR3 size: 11 residues.